This T cell receptor (beta chain) was captured by sequencing in a study of cytomegalovirus exposure and HLA in healthy donors. Study-level points and caveats: A missense DCLRE1C variant was associated with V- and J-gene trimming of TCR beta chains in a later analysis, and an independent cohort replicated the association. Three CMV-associated chains proved CMV antigen-specific in vitro. An observed cluster of highly shared sequence variants was recorded as a likely sequencing artifact. Equally common other TCR beta chains were less clonally expanded than HLA-associated ones, a later analysis found.

CDR3 length: 15 amino acids. V lost 1 base, J lost 8 bases, and 9 bases stayed unmatched. The germline gives CDR1 SGHAT, CDR2 FQNNGV. Vbeta (60) and Jbeta (13) primers were used in the PCR. The method was immunoSEQ multiplex PCR; TCRdb's version includes in-frame clones alone and lacks a portion of them. The sample's table shows 68,000 or so clones. On this clone: Its antigen remains unknown.

Sequenced: PBMCs. This chain uses TRBV11-2 with TRBJ1-1; 8 bases map to TRBD1. The sequence came from a female donor in good health and CMV-seropositive. Written as DNA, the CDR3 is TGTGCCAGCAGCTTAGCCGGACAGGGTAAAGGAGAAGCTTTCTTT. It encodes CASSLAGQGKGEAFF.